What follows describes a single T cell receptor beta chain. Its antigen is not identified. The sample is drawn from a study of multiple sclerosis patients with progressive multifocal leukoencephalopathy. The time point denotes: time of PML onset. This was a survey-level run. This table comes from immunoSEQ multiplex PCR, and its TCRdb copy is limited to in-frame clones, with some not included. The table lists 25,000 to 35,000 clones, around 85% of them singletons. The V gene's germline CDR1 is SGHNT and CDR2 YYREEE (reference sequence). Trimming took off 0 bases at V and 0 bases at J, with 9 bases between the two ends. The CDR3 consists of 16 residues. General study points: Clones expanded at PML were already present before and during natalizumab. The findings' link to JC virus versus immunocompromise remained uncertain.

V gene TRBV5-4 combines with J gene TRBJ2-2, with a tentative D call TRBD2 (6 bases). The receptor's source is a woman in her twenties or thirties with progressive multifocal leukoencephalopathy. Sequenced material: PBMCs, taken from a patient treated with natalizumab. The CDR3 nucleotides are TGTGCCAGCAGCTTGGCGACGGGGGCGAACACCGGGGAGCTGTTTTTT. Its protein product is CASSLATGANTGELFF.